A selection of T cell receptor beta chains follows, all from one sample in a study of T cells in Graves' hyperthyroidism and ophthalmopathy. TCRdb re-called the multiplex PCR reads with MiXCR, one entry per CDR3 protein. This table has some 180,000 distinct CDR3 sequences, about a sixth appearing once. Material: blood. These receptors originate from a woman in her 50s with Graves' hyperthyroidism. The CDR3 runs from the conserved cysteine through the conserved F or W. A D gene is named only where the DNA matches it firmly. Some rows have no size entry. The others give once, few or many, or a class for an expanded clone.

v_gene: TRBV3-1; d_gene: .; j_gene: TRBJ2-2; abundance: .; CDR3nt: TGTGCCAGCAGCCAATCCCACAGGAACACCGGGGAGCTGTTTTTT; CDR3aa: CASSQSHRNTGELFF
v_gene: TRBV14; d_gene: TRBD2; j_gene: TRBJ2-1; abundance: many; CDR3nt: TGTGCCAGCAGCCAAGAACCGGGACTACAATACAATGAGCAGTTCTTC; CDR3aa: CASSQEPGLQYNEQFF
v_gene: TRBV20-1; d_gene: .; j_gene: TRBJ1-2; abundance: few; CDR3nt: TGCAGTGCTAGTCCGGGACACTATGGCCACACCTTC; CDR3aa: CSASPGHYGHTF
v_gene: TRBV11-2; d_gene: .; j_gene: TRBJ1-2; abundance: many; CDR3nt: TGTGCCAGCAGCCGGGAGGCCGAGGGCTACACCTTC; CDR3aa: CASSREAEGYTF
v_gene: TRBV19; d_gene: TRBD1; j_gene: TRBJ1-2; abundance: .; CDR3nt: TGTGCCAGTAGTCCCGCGGACAGGGTTCCCGAGGGCTACACCTTC; CDR3aa: CASSPADRVPEGYTF
v_gene: TRBV20-1; d_gene: .; j_gene: TRBJ2-1; abundance: .; CDR3nt: TGCAGTGCTGGGGAGCGGGCCCGTCTTGTGGATGAGCAGTTCTTC; CDR3aa: CSAGERARLVDEQFF
v_gene: TRBV5-8; d_gene: TRBD2; j_gene: TRBJ2-7; abundance: many; CDR3nt: TGTGCCAGCAGCCCTCGGACTAGCGGGACCTACGAGCAGTACTTC; CDR3aa: CASSPRTSGTYEQYF
v_gene: TRBV6-1; d_gene: TRBD2; j_gene: TRBJ2-7; abundance: many; CDR3nt: TGTGCCAGCAGCGTTTCCGGGACTAGCGGGACCTACGAGCAGTACTTC; CDR3aa: CASSVSGTSGTYEQYF
v_gene: TRBV7-2; d_gene: TRBD2; j_gene: TRBJ2-7; abundance: few; CDR3nt: TGTGCCAGCAGCTTTCGCCCTAGCGGGAGTGGCTCCTACGAGCAGTACTTC; CDR3aa: CASSFRPSGSGSYEQYF
v_gene: TRBV7-9; d_gene: .; j_gene: TRBJ2-1; abundance: few; CDR3nt: TGTGCCAGCAGCTTAAGAAGGTACAATGAGCAGTTCTTC; CDR3aa: CASSLRRYNEQFF